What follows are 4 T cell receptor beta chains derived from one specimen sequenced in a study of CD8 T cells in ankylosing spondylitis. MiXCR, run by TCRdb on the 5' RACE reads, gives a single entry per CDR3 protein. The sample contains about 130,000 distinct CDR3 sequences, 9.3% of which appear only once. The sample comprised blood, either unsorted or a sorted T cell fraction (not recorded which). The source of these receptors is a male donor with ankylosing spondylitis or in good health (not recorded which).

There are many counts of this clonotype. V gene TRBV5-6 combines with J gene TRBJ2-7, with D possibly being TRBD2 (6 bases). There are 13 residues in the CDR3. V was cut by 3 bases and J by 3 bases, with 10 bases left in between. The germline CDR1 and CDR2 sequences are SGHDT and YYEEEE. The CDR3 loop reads CASSSGLDYEQYF. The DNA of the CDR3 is TGTGCCAGCAGCTCGGGACTCGACTACGAGCAGTACTTC. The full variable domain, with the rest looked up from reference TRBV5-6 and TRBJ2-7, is DAGVTQSPTHLIKTRGQQVTLRCSPKSGHDTVSWYQQALGQGPQFIFQYYEEEERQRGNFPDRFSGHQFPNYSSELNVNALLLGDSALYLCASSSGLDYEQYFGPGTRLTVT.

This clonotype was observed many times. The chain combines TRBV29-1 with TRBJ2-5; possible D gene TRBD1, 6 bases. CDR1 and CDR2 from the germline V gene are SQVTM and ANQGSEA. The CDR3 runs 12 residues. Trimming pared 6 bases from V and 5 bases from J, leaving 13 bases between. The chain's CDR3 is CSVQQGRETQYF. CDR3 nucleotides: TGCAGCGTGCAACAGGGAAGGGAGACCCAGTACTTC.

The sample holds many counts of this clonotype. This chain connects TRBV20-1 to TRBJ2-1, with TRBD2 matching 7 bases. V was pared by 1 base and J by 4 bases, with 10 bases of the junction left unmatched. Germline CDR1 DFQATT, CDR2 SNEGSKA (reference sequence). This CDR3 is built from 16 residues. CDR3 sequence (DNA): TGCAGTGCTAGAGTCGGACGAGCGGGAATTTACAATGAGCAGTTCTTC. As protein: CSARVGRAGIYNEQFF.

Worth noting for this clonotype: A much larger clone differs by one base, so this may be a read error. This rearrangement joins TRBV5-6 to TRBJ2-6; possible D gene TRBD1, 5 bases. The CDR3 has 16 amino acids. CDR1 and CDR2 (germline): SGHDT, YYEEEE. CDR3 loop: CASSLGPDSGANGLTF. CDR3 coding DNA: TGTGCCAGCAGCTTGGGGCCAGACTCTGGGGCCAACGGCCTGACTTTC.